The 11 T cell receptor beta chains given below trace back to one sample, sequenced in a study of spatial heterogeneity in lung cancer. Time point specified: blood at routine non-recurrence follow-up after resection. Extraction of whole RNA from tumor, nontumor lung or frozen PBMC preceded unsorted sequencing. Each CDR3 protein gets one entry after TCRdb re-called the 5' RACE reads with MiXCR. The sample consists of around 110,000 distinct CDR3 sequences, 9% to 15% of them appearing once. This specimen was PBMCs, taken at follow-up. The receptors stem from a male donor with early-stage non-small cell lung cancer.

This clonotype was seen at least ten times. The chain joins TRBV19 to TRBJ1-4; D is undetermined. The CDR3 is 14 residues long. CDR1 and CDR2 from the germline V gene are LNHDA and SQIVND (reference sequence). Trimming took off 3 bases at V and 4 bases at J, with 9 bases between the two ends. The CDR3 here is CASSMSRLNEKLFF. DNA for the CDR3: TGTGCCAGTAGTATGAGTCGCCTTAATGAAAAACTGTTTTTT. Supplemented by reference TRBV19 and TRBJ1-4, the full variable domain reads DGGITQSPKYLFRKEGQNVTLSCEQNLNHDAMYWYRQDPGQGLRLIYYSQIVNDFQKGDIAEGYSVSREKKESFPLTVTSAQKNPTAFYLCASSMSRLNEKLFFGSGTQLSVL.

This clonotype was detected only a few times. The V gene is TRBV19, the J gene TRBJ2-3; 8 nucleotides line up with TRBD1. CDR1 LNHDA and CDR2 SQIVND come from the germline V gene (reference sequence). Losses at the gene ends were 8 bases for V and 0 bases for J; bases not matched to a gene: 4. The CDR3 extends over 14 amino acids. The CDR3: CASGQGGSTDTQYF. The CDR3 nucleotides read TGTGCCAGTGGACAGGGAGGTAGCACAGATACGCAGTATTTT. The complete variable domain, with remaining parts taken from reference TRBV19 and TRBJ2-3, reads DGGITQSPKYLFRKEGQNVTLSCEQNLNHDAMYWYRQDPGQGLRLIYYSQIVNDFQKGDIAEGYSVSREKKESFPLTVTSAQKNPTAFYLCASGQGGSTDTQYFGPGTRLTVL.

The CDR3 protein is CASSLLPGTGGAGYTF. CDR3 nucleotides: TGTGCCAGCAGTTTGCTTCCCGGGACAGGGGGCGCGGGCTACACCTTC. The chain couples TRBV28 to TRBJ1-2, with 12 nucleotides matching TRBD1. V shed 3 bases and J 8 bases; nucleotides not matched to a gene: 10. CDR1 and CDR2 (germline): MDHEN, SYDVKM. The CDR3 loop spans 16 amino acids.

In its sample, this clonotype was seen a few times. The chain carries TRBV15 and TRBJ2-7, with a possible D match to TRBD2 (5 bases). CDR3 size: 15 residues. Trimming left V 1 base short and J 3 bases short, with 13 bases between. The V gene's germline CDR1 is LNHNV and CDR2 YYDKDF (reference sequence). The CDR3 DNA reads TGTGCCACCAGCAGAGCCCTTAACGAGGGCTACGAGCAGTACTTC. It codes for CATSRALNEGYEQYF.

This clonotype was observed a single time. V is TRBV29-1 and J is TRBJ2-4; TRBD1 might be the D (5 bases). The germline V gene encodes CDR1 SQVTM and CDR2 ANQGSEA. The length of the CDR3 is 13 residues. Trimming left V 0 bases short and J 10 bases short, with 13 bases between. CDR3: CSVEDVQGGIQYF. The DNA of the CDR3 is TGCAGCGTTGAAGATGTGCAGGGTGGTATTCAGTACTTC. Variable domain in full (rest from reference TRBV29-1 and TRBJ2-4): SAVISQKPSRDICQRGTSLTIQCQVDSQVTMMFWYRQQPGQSLTLIATANQGSEATYESGFVIDKFPISRPNLTFSTLTVSNMSPEDSSIYLCSVEDVQGGIQYFGAGTRLSVL.

This clonotype was detected ten times or more. The rearrangement uses TRBV6-2 or TRBV6-3 and TRBJ2-3; TRBD2 matches at 9 bases. The length of the CDR3 is 16 residues. J lost 5 bases, V lost 0 bases, and 6 bases had no gene match. Looked up from germline, CDR1 is MNHEY and CDR2 is SVGEGT. The CDR3 DNA reads TGTGCCAGCAGTTACTCGAGCGGGGGGCCACAAGATACGCAGTATTTT. This gives the protein CASSYSSGGPQDTQYF.

This clonotype was counted at least ten times. The chain has TRBV20-1 and TRBJ2-1; TRBD2 agrees at 8 bases. The CDR3 covers 15 residues. The V and J ends lost 0 bases and 4 bases, in that order; junction bases with no gene match: 5. Per germline, CDR1 DFQATT and CDR2 SNEGSKA (reference sequence). DNA of the CDR3: TGCAGTGCTAGAGATCCGCGACTAGCGTACAATGAGCAGTTCTTC. It encodes CSARDPRLAYNEQFF.

This clonotype was observed many times. This chain links TRBV14 with TRBJ2-7; tentatively, D is TRBD1 or TRBD2 (6 bases each). The V end was cut by 5 bases, the J end by 6 bases, with 35 bases between. Germline V gives CDR1 SGHDN, CDR2 FVKESK. The CDR3 runs to 20 residues. CDR3 in DNA: TGTGCCAGCAGCTCAAGAACACAGGGTCTAACTACCGGGAGTTTGAGCGAGCAGTACTTC. It translates to CASSSRTQGLTTGSLSEQYF.

The chain has TRBV4-1 and TRBJ1-2; possibly TRBD1 for D (6 bases). V dropped 2 bases and J dropped 2 bases, with 9 bases sitting between them. The germline V gene encodes CDR1 MGHRA and CDR2 YSYEKL. This CDR3 has 14 residues. The CDR3 loop reads CASSQIQGNYGYTF. CDR3 sequence (DNA): TGCGCCAGCAGCCAAATTCAGGGGAACTATGGCTACACCTTC.

CDR3 region: CSARGSRYEQYF. CDR3 sequence (DNA): TGCAGTGCTAGAGGCTCCCGCTACGAGCAGTACTTC. This chain links TRBV20-1 with TRBJ2-7; D ambiguous. Germline V gene data show CDR1 as DFQATT and CDR2 as SNEGSKA (reference sequence). V was trimmed by 1 base and J by 3 bases, leaving 7 bases between them. The CDR3 loop spans 12 amino acids.

This clonotype was counted only a few times. The rearrangement joins TRBV20-1 to TRBJ1-1, with TRBD1 as a possible D gene (5 bases). Trimming took 6 bases from V and 5 from J, leaving 10 bases between them. The CDR3 is 11 amino acids. Germline V gene data show CDR1 as DFQATT and CDR2 as SNEGSKA (reference sequence). The CDR3 sequence is CSAGRGTEAFF. As DNA, the CDR3 is TGCAGTGCAGGAAGGGGAACTGAAGCTTTCTTT.